This is a list of T cell receptor beta chains from one sample in a study of CD8+ T cells in alopecia areata. The method was immunoSEQ multiplex PCR; TCRdb's version includes in-frame clones alone and lacks a portion of them. The table lists about 180,000 clones, 63% of them singletons. Sequences were derived from CD4+ T cells sorted from blood, sampled at week 0. These receptors originate from a human donor with alopecia areata. CDR3s include the opening cysteine and the closing phenylalanine or tryptophan. The D gene is left open where the match is weak. Clone size is given for some rows only: seen once, a few or many times, or a class if the clone is expanded.

clone size: .
V gene: TRBV4-1
D gene: TRBD2
J gene: TRBJ2-1
CDR3 protein: CASSLLAGGYNEQFF
CDR3 DNA: TGCGCCAGCAGCCTCCTAGCGGGGGGATACAATGAGCAGTTCTTC

clone size: few
V gene: TRBV4-3
D gene: .
J gene: TRBJ2-4
CDR3 protein: CASSQDWSPAAKNIQYF
CDR3 DNA: TGCGCCAGCAGCCAAGATTGGAGCCCCGCGGCCAAAAACATTCAGTACTTC

clone size: few
V gene: TRBV6-1
D gene: TRBD1
J gene: TRBJ2-7
CDR3 protein: CASSVPDRGDEQYF
CDR3 DNA: TGTGCCAGCAGTGTACCAGACAGGGGCGACGAGCAGTACTTC

clone size: .
V gene: TRBV29-1
D gene: .
J gene: TRBJ2-7
CDR3 protein: CSGGAGETYEQYF
CDR3 DNA: TGCAGCGGAGGGGCAGGGGAAACCTACGAGCAGTACTTC

clone size: once
V gene: TRBV30
D gene: .
J gene: TRBJ2-5
CDR3 protein: CAWRDYRYQETQYF
CDR3 DNA: TGTGCCTGGAGGGACTACCGGTACCAAGAGACCCAGTACTTC

clone size: .
V gene: TRBV29-1
D gene: .
J gene: TRBJ2-4
CDR3 protein: CSVMDAAKNIQYF
CDR3 DNA: TGCAGCGTTATGGATGCGGCCAAAAACATTCAGTACTTC

clone size: once
V gene: TRBV7-2
D gene: .
J gene: TRBJ2-3
CDR3 protein: CASSLVSGATDTQYF
CDR3 DNA: TGTGCCAGCAGCTTAGTATCGGGAGCGACAGATACGCAGTATTTT

clone size: .
V gene: TRBV29-1
D gene: TRBD1
J gene: TRBJ2-1
CDR3 protein: CSVSGTGFYNEQFF
CDR3 DNA: TGCAGCGTTTCCGGGACAGGGTTCTACAATGAGCAGTTCTTC

clone size: .
V gene: TRBV25-1
D gene: .
J gene: TRBJ1-2
CDR3 protein: CASSGTRYGYTF
CDR3 DNA: TGTGCCAGCAGTGGCACCCGCTATGGCTACACCTTC

clone size: .
V gene: TRBV14
D gene: .
J gene: TRBJ2-5
CDR3 protein: CASSQDRRVANF
CDR3 DNA: TGTGCCAGCAGCCAAGATAGGAGGGTGGCGAACTTC

clone size: few
V gene: TRBV4-3
D gene: .
J gene: TRBJ2-7
CDR3 protein: CASSHRTGRDYEQYF
CDR3 DNA: TGCGCCAGCAGCCATCGGACAGGGAGGGACTACGAGCAGTACTTC

clone size: few
V gene: TRBV5-1
D gene: .
J gene: TRBJ1-2
CDR3 protein: CASSLARGDGYTF
CDR3 DNA: TGCGCCAGTAGCCTAGCGAGGGGAGATGGCTACACCTTC

clone size: .
V gene: TRBV9
D gene: .
J gene: TRBJ1-4
CDR3 protein: CASSVGLGRVDEKLFF
CDR3 DNA: TGTGCCAGCAGCGTAGGATTAGGGCGGGTTGATGAAAAACTGTTTTTT

clone size: .
V gene: TRBV27
D gene: .
J gene: TRBJ1-3
CDR3 protein: CASSFRRTGNTIYF
CDR3 DNA: TGTGCCAGCAGTTTCCGCAGAACTGGAAACACCATATATTTT

clone size: .
V gene: TRBV7-2
D gene: TRBD1
J gene: TRBJ1-5
CDR3 protein: CASADRGRQPQHF
CDR3 DNA: TGTGCCAGCGCCGACAGGGGAAGGCAGCCCCAGCATTTT

clone size: few
V gene: TRBV4-3
D gene: .
J gene: TRBJ1-5
CDR3 protein: CASSQDWALRNQPQHF
CDR3 DNA: TGCGCCAGCAGCCAAGATTGGGCACTCCGCAATCAGCCCCAGCATTTT

clone size: .
V gene: TRBV11-2
D gene: .
J gene: TRBJ2-3
CDR3 protein: CASSFAGQGDTQYF
CDR3 DNA: TGTGCCAGCAGCTTTGCGGGGCAGGGAGATACGCAGTATTTT

clone size: few
V gene: TRBV15
D gene: .
J gene: TRBJ1-2
CDR3 protein: CATSISRGQYTF
CDR3 DNA: TGTGCCACCAGCATCTCCAGGGGCCAGTACACCTTC

clone size: few
V gene: TRBV9
D gene: TRBD1
J gene: TRBJ2-2
CDR3 protein: CASSVGQGSTGELFF
CDR3 DNA: TGTGCCAGCAGCGTAGGACAGGGGAGCACCGGGGAGCTGTTTTTT

clone size: .
V gene: TRBV6-6
D gene: .
J gene: TRBJ2-6
CDR3 protein: CASSFAGAGANVLTF
CDR3 DNA: TGTGCCAGCAGTTTCGCAGGGGCTGGGGCCAACGTCCTGACTTTC

clone size: .
V gene: TRBV29-1
D gene: .
J gene: TRBJ1-1
CDR3 protein: CSVGGYTEAFF
CDR3 DNA: TGCAGCGTTGGGGGCTACACTGAAGCTTTCTTT

clone size: few
V gene: TRBV29-1
D gene: TRBD1
J gene: TRBJ2-1
CDR3 protein: CSVGDRAEQFF
CDR3 DNA: TGCAGCGTGGGGGACAGGGCTGAGCAGTTCTTC

clone size: .
V gene: TRBV19
D gene: .
J gene: TRBJ2-7
CDR3 protein: CASSGGPPYEQYF
CDR3 DNA: TGTGCCAGTAGCGGGGGTCCCCCCTACGAGCAGTACTTC

clone size: .
V gene: TRBV7-6
D gene: .
J gene: TRBJ2-1
CDR3 protein: CASSLRAGVVNEQFF
CDR3 DNA: TGTGCCAGCAGCTTAAGGGCAGGGGTAGTCAATGAGCAGTTCTTC

clone size: .
V gene: TRBV18
D gene: .
J gene: TRBJ2-5
CDR3 protein: CASSAQETQYF
CDR3 DNA: TGTGCCAGCTCAGCCCAAGAGACCCAGTACTTC

clone size: few
V gene: TRBV29-1
D gene: .
J gene: TRBJ2-7
CDR3 protein: CSVRKGYYEQYF
CDR3 DNA: TGCAGCGTTAGAAAAGGGTACTACGAGCAGTACTTC

clone size: .
V gene: TRBV7-2
D gene: .
J gene: TRBJ2-7
CDR3 protein: CASSPQVRGEQYF
CDR3 DNA: TGTGCCAGCAGCCCGCAGGTTCGAGGCGAGCAGTACTTC

clone size: .
V gene: TRBV29-1
D gene: TRBD2
J gene: TRBJ2-7
CDR3 protein: CSVVTSGGYEQYF
CDR3 DNA: TGCAGCGTTGTGACTAGCGGGGGTTACGAGCAGTACTTC

clone size: .
V gene: TRBV4-3
D gene: TRBD2
J gene: TRBJ2-5
CDR3 protein: CASSQDMLAGGHVQYF
CDR3 DNA: TGCGCCAGCAGCCAAGATATGCTAGCGGGAGGACACGTCCAGTACTTC

clone size: few
V gene: TRBV10-3
D gene: TRBD1
J gene: TRBJ2-7
CDR3 protein: CAISGAIPGQGAYEQYF
CDR3 DNA: TGTGCCATCAGTGGGGCGATACCGGGACAGGGGGCCTACGAGCAGTACTTC

clone size: .
V gene: TRBV30
D gene: .
J gene: TRBJ2-1
CDR3 protein: CAWTLTYPSYNEQFF
CDR3 DNA: TGTGCCTGGACTTTAACCTACCCATCCTACAATGAGCAGTTCTTC

clone size: few
V gene: TRBV30
D gene: .
J gene: TRBJ1-2
CDR3 protein: CAWSVLGNYGYTF
CDR3 DNA: TGTGCCTGGAGTGTTTTGGGGAACTATGGCTACACCTTC

clone size: once
V gene: TRBV7-2
D gene: .
J gene: TRBJ1-2
CDR3 protein: CASSLGQGYGYTF
CDR3 DNA: TGTGCCAGCAGCTTAGGCCAGGGGTATGGCTACACCTTC

clone size: .
V gene: TRBV29-1
D gene: .
J gene: TRBJ1-1
CDR3 protein: CSVVGQLNTEAFF
CDR3 DNA: TGCAGCGTTGTGGGGCAGCTGAACACTGAAGCTTTCTTT

clone size: few
V gene: TRBV29-1
D gene: .
J gene: TRBJ1-2
CDR3 protein: CSVDVSGYTF
CDR3 DNA: TGCAGCGTTGATGTGTCTGGCTACACCTTC

clone size: .
V gene: TRBV27
D gene: .
J gene: TRBJ1-1
CDR3 protein: CASSSLTMNTEAFF
CDR3 DNA: TGTGCCAGCAGTTCCTTGACGATGAACACTGAAGCTTTCTTT

clone size: .
V gene: TRBV25-1
D gene: .
J gene: TRBJ2-3
CDR3 protein: CASRAADTQYF
CDR3 DNA: TGTGCCAGCAGAGCAGCAGATACGCAGTATTTT

clone size: .
V gene: TRBV7-2
D gene: .
J gene: TRBJ1-2
CDR3 protein: CASSFDPQGGYTF
CDR3 DNA: TGTGCCAGCAGCTTCGACCCCCAGGGGGGCTACACCTTC

clone size: few
V gene: TRBV2
D gene: TRBD1
J gene: TRBJ2-1
CDR3 protein: CASSVYPDRVYNEQFF
CDR3 DNA: TGTGCCAGCAGTGTGTACCCGGACAGGGTCTACAATGAGCAGTTCTTC

clone size: few
V gene: TRBV30
D gene: TRBD2
J gene: TRBJ2-3
CDR3 protein: CAWSVSGGTDTQYF
CDR3 DNA: TGTGCCTGGAGTGTGAGCGGGGGCACAGATACGCAGTATTTT

clone size: .
V gene: TRBV30
D gene: .
J gene: TRBJ1-4
CDR3 protein: CAWSGRTEKLFF
CDR3 DNA: TGTGCCTGGAGCGGCAGAACAGAAAAACTGTTTTTT